The sequence of this T cell receptor beta chain was determined in a study of blood T cell repertoires in COVID-19 (TCRdb year 2020). Notes on the research overall: The collaborator samples originated in the United States, Italy and Spain and spanned the acute and convalescent phases of COVID-19. The material from the prospective study consisted of cDNA or gDNA derived from T cells, B-cell-depleted T cells, or PBMCs. Subjects who had been exposed to COVID-19, were actively infected with it, or had recovered from it provided the deeply sampled blood TCRbeta repertoires that made up the dataset. The repertoires were made available in a free public database intended to serve as a resource for research on the immune response to SARS-CoV-2. The samples were drawn from two sources: the first 160 participants of the ongoing ImmuneRACE study, and 1,200 or so subjects contributed by 6 global collaborators. Sample metadata almost always included a de-identified subject ID, COVID-19 status, age in years and sex. HLA class I and class II types, where available, came from metadata supplied by the sample provider rather than from assay-based typing.

Relative to germline, V is missing 7 bases and J is missing 5 bases, with 2 bases of the junction outside any gene match. CDR1 SNHLY and CDR2 FYNNEI were looked up in the germline V gene. Its CDR3 holds 14 amino acids, cysteine through phenylalanine. Kept here is only the CDR3 DNA, which spans 42 bases and is read in frame from base 1. TCRbeta CDR3 regions were amplified from genomic DNA using the immunoSEQ Assay, a bias-controlled multiplex PCR. Turning to the authors' computational methods: Nucleated cell counts per sample were estimated from amplification of reference gene primers within the assay. To quantify the absolute abundance of each unique TCRbeta CDR3 rearrangement, sequence reads were collapsed and filtered. For each sample, productive Simpson clonality was calculated as the square root of Simpson's diversity index over productive rearrangements. TCRdb mirrors the immuneACCESS table, restricted to in-frame sequences. Some clones are absent from its copies; in checked studies, under half trace to an unresolved V gene, and the reason for the others is unknown. V and J calls and clone size come straight from that table; D and trimming were deduced from the DNA. The sample table shows roughly 250,000 clones, and 84% are seen once. The top ten clonotypes cover 3.5% to 4.5% of the sample.

Whole blood was collected in K2EDTA tubes by collaborating institutions according to the institutions' own protocols. Collaborator samples were shipped for TCRbeta analysis as frozen whole blood, isolated PBMCs, or DNA extracted from either sample type. A remark on this clone: What this receptor recognizes is not known. Nothing much larger sits one base from this clone, and base qualities are not available.

Beyond this particular receptor, the publication reports: How much clinical and demographic metadata was included differed by source and by participant, and the metadata was provided uncurated.

The sequencing input was peripheral blood. This receptor was taken from a man aged 50 or older with acute or convalescent COVID-19. The V and J genes are TRBV2 and TRBJ2-1, with 13 bases aligning to TRBD2. The sequenced DNA is TGTGCCAGCAAGACTAGCGGGGGGCACAATGAGCAGTTCTTC. This is translated as CASKTSGGHNEQFF.